Presented here are 22 T cell receptor beta chains from one specimen sequenced in a study of blood T cell repertoires in COVID-19. The table came from immunoSEQ multiplex PCR; TCRdb's copy has only in-frame clones and leaves some out. Of about 370,000 clones detected, 89% appear once; the ten largest clones hold 3%. Sequencing was done on a sample of peripheral blood. These receptors came from a woman aged 30 to 39 with COVID-19, enrolled during active disease.

V gene TRBV5-1 combines with J gene TRBJ1-1, with a possible D match to TRBD1 (5 bases). Germline V gene sequence: CDR1 SGHRS, CDR2 YFSETQ. Trimming removed 4 bases from V and 1 base from J, with 11 bases in between. The CDR3 sequence is 14 residues long. DNA for the CDR3: TGCGCCAGCAGCCCAAGGGGAGGGAACACTGAAGCTTTCTTT. Its protein is CASSPRGGNTEAFF.

The rearrangement uses TRBV6-5 and TRBJ2-5, with TRBD1 matching 8 bases. Germline assignment: CDR1 MNHEY and CDR2 SVGAGI. The CDR3 spans 15 residues. Germline trimming cut 10 bases from V and 5 bases from J; bases unmatched to any gene: 15. Here the CDR3 reads CATLLWTGRDETQYF. CDR3 DNA sequence: TGTGCCACCCTTCTATGGACAGGGAGAGACGAGACCCAGTACTTC.

This rearrangement joins TRBV9 to TRBJ1-3, with D uncertain. This CDR3 region has 16 residues. Germline V gene lookup returns CDR1 SGDLS and CDR2 YYNGEE. V was clipped by 4 bases and J by 0 bases, with 14 bases between them. This CDR3 reads CASSPRRYTSGNTIYF. DNA of the CDR3: TGTGCCAGCAGCCCAAGGAGGTATACCTCTGGAAACACCATATATTTT.

The chain has TRBV10-3 and TRBJ2-1; possible D gene TRBD1, 6 bases. The CDR3 extends over 13 amino acids. Germline CDR1 is ENHRY and CDR2 is SYGVKD. The V and J ends lost 2 bases and 5 bases respectively, with 7 bases between them. CDR3 bases: TGTGCCATCAGTGAGGGGACACACAATGAGCAGTTCTTC. Its protein is CAISEGTHNEQFF.

As for this clone: The sample has other DNA sequences that encode this CDR3 too. The V call is TRBV27, the J call TRBJ2-5; D is possibly TRBD1 (6 bases). CDR3 size: 14 residues. The V end was cut by 0 bases, the J end by 5 bases, with 10 bases between. From germline, CDR1 is MNHEY and CDR2 SMNVEV (reference sequence). The CDR3 coding sequence is TGTGCCAGCAGTTTATCGTGGGGGCGGGAGACCCAGTACTTC. Its translation is CASSLSWGRETQYF.

The chain links TRBV5-6 to TRBJ1-4, with D tentatively TRBD1 (5 bases). Germline V gene sequence: CDR1 SGHDT, CDR2 YYEEEE. Trimming took 4 bases from V and 6 from J, leaving 16 bases between them. The length of the CDR3 is 15 residues. Here the CDR3 reads CASSPLQRGYEKLFF. DNA for the CDR3: TGTGCCAGCAGCCCCCTACAGCGGGGGTATGAAAAACTGTTTTTT.

The CDR3 DNA is TGTGCCAGTAGTTATTCAGGGGGAAATCAGCCCCAGCATTTT. The encoded protein is CASSYSGGNQPQHF. The rearrangement uses TRBV19 and TRBJ1-5; 7 nucleotides line up with TRBD1. V lost 5 bases to trimming and J lost 4 bases; unmatched junction nucleotides: 5. CDR3 length equals 14 residues. Germline loops: CDR1 LNHDA, CDR2 SQIVND (reference sequence).

The V gene is TRBV2, the J gene TRBJ1-3; D perhaps matches TRBD1 (5 bases). This CDR3 has 14 residues. V was shortened by 6 bases and J by 0 bases, with 9 bases between the two germline ends. The germline CDR1 and CDR2 sequences are SNHLY and FYNNEI. The CDR3 DNA reads TGTGCCAGCAGCGCGCAGGGCTCTGGAAACACCATATATTTT. Its protein product is CASSAQGSGNTIYF.

V gene TRBV2 combines with J gene TRBJ2-5; 8 bases line up with TRBD1. This CDR3 comprises 14 residues. Germline V gene sequence: CDR1 SNHLY, CDR2 FYNNEI. V gave up 8 bases and J gave up 2 bases; unmatched junction bases: 7. The CDR3 is CASVTGEGQETQYF. CDR3 bases: TGTGCCAGCGTGACAGGGGAAGGGCAAGAGACCCAGTACTTC. Full variable domain (rest looked up from reference TRBV2 and TRBJ2-5): EPEVTQTPSHQVTQMGQEVILRCVPISNHLYFYWYRQILGQKVEFLVSFYNNEISEKSEIFDDQFSVERPDGSNFTLKIRSTKLEDSAMYFCASVTGEGQETQYFGPGTRLLVL.

The J gene is TRBJ2-3, the V gene TRBV6-5, with 8 bases that match TRBD2. The CDR3 extends over 16 amino acids. Trimming at V came to 2 bases and at J to 2 bases, leaving 6 bases not matched to a gene. The V gene's germline CDR1 is MNHEY and CDR2 SVGAGI. The CDR3 protein is CASSYRAGEYTDTQYF. CDR3 DNA sequence: TGTGCCAGCAGTTACCGAGCGGGAGAATACACAGATACGCAGTATTTT.

The J gene is TRBJ2-1, the V gene TRBV6-6; D possibly corresponds to TRBD2 (6 bases). There are 13 residues in the CDR3. Germline V CDR1 and CDR2: MNHNY, SVGAGI (reference sequence). The germline V and J ends were trimmed by 0 bases and 9 bases, with 9 bases remaining between them. CDR3 in DNA: TGTGCCAGCAGTTACTCGAACGGGAGTGAGCAGTTCTTC. It codes for CASSYSNGSEQFF.

V and J are TRBV27 and TRBJ2-7, with a weak D call TRBD1 (5 bases). Trimming left V 2 bases short and J 0 bases short, with 8 bases between. The CDR3 runs to 14 residues. CDR1 is MNHEY and CDR2 is SMNVEV in the germline V gene (reference sequence). The CDR3 DNA is TGTGCCAGCAGTTTACAGGGCCCCTCCTACGAGCAGTACTTC. Protein product: CASSLQGPSYEQYF.

This rearrangement joins TRBV14 to TRBJ1-4, with TRBD1 identical over 7 bases. This CDR3 region has 16 residues. Unmatched junction bases numbered 7, after V lost 4 bases and J lost 2 bases. The germline CDR1 and CDR2 sequences are SGHDN and FVKESK. CDR3 protein: CASSPTPTGTNEKLFF. The CDR3 region has the DNA TGTGCCAGCAGCCCAACCCCGACAGGGACTAATGAAAAACTGTTTTTT.

The chain combines TRBV24-1 with TRBJ2-3; TRBD1 matches at 7 bases. Unmatched junction bases numbered 4, after V lost 4 bases and J lost 1 base. There are 15 residues in the CDR3. Per the germline V gene, CDR1 is KGHDR and CDR2 is SFDVKD. Here the CDR3 DNA reads TGTGCCACCAGTGACAGGACAGGAGGCACAGATACGCAGTATTTT. This sequence encodes CATSDRTGGTDTQYF.

The CDR3 DNA is TGTGCCAGCAGCTACGGGACAGTTCCCTCTGGAAACACCATATATTTT. Its protein is CASSYGTVPSGNTIYF. This chain uses TRBV7-9 with TRBJ1-3; 7 positions match TRBD1. V trimming: 4 bases; J trimming: 0 bases; junction bases outside the gene matches: 6. This CDR3 contains 16 residues. Germline CDR1 reads SEHNR; CDR2 reads FQNEAQ (reference sequence).

This chain uses TRBV6-6 with TRBJ2-2; D gene uncertain. The V gene lost 2 bases and the J gene lost 6 bases, with 10 bases spanning the gap. CDR3 length equals 14 residues. The germline gives CDR1 MNHNY, CDR2 SVGAGI (reference sequence). CDR3 in DNA: TGTGCCAGCAGTTACCCCCATGGAGCCGGGGAGCTGTTTTTT. Amino acids: CASSYPHGAGELFF.

This rearrangement joins TRBV6-2 or TRBV6-3 to TRBJ2-7; a possible D gene is TRBD2 (5 bases). Germline CDR1 MNHEY, CDR2 SVGEGT. CDR3 length equals 14 residues. Trimming removed 8 bases from V and 4 bases from J, with 18 bases in between. The CDR3 DNA follows: TGTGCCAGCTGCCCAGCGGCGACACCTTACGAGCAGTACGTC. This encodes CASCPAATPYEQYV.

The V call is TRBV6-2 or TRBV6-3, the J call TRBJ2-2; possibly TRBD2 for D (5 bases). V lost 6 bases and J 7 bases, leaving 9 bases between the germline ends. Germline V gene data show CDR1 as MNHEY and CDR2 as SVGEGT. This CDR3 is 12 amino acids long. CDR3 residues: CASSWRVGELFF. The CDR3, as DNA: TGTGCCAGCAGCTGGCGGGTCGGGGAGCTGTTTTTT.

The V gene is TRBV7-2, the J gene TRBJ2-1; 9 bases are a match to TRBD2. The V gene's germline CDR1 is SGHTA and CDR2 FQGNSA. V lost 5 bases to trimming and J lost 0 bases; unmatched junction nucleotides: 2. There are 15 residues in the CDR3. CDR3 amino acids: CASSPRGGSYNEQFF. The CDR3 DNA reads as TGTGCCAGCAGCCCGCGGGGGGGCTCCTACAATGAGCAGTTCTTC.

The CDR3 region is CASMGGNNQPQHF. The CDR3 bases are TGTGCCAGTATGGGGGGGAACAATCAGCCCCAGCATTTT. The chain is built from TRBV12-3 or TRBV12-4 and TRBJ1-5, with D perhaps TRBD1 (5 bases). The CDR3 loop spans 13 amino acids. The germline V and J ends were trimmed by 9 bases and 3 bases, with 12 bases remaining between them.

The genes are TRBV11-3 and TRBJ2-1; 9 bases agree with TRBD2. Germline V gene data show CDR1 as SGHNT and CDR2 as YENEEA. With 3 bases clipped from V and 6 bases from J, the junction kept 3 bases outside the gene matches. This CDR3 has 14 amino acids. The CDR3 nucleotides are TGTGCCAGCAGCTTTAGCGGGAGTACCAATGAGCAGTTCTTC. The encoded protein is CASSFSGSTNEQFF.

This chain links TRBV7-2 with TRBJ2-3, with 16 bases identical to TRBD2. The germline gives CDR1 SGHTA, CDR2 FQGNSA. The CDR3 is made up of 17 amino acids. The V and J ends lost 4 bases and 4 bases, in that order; junction bases with no gene match: 5. CDR3 DNA sequence: TGTGCCAGCAGCTCGGGACTAGCGGGGGGGCGGGCAGATACGCAGTATTTT. Translated: CASSSGLAGGRADTQYF.